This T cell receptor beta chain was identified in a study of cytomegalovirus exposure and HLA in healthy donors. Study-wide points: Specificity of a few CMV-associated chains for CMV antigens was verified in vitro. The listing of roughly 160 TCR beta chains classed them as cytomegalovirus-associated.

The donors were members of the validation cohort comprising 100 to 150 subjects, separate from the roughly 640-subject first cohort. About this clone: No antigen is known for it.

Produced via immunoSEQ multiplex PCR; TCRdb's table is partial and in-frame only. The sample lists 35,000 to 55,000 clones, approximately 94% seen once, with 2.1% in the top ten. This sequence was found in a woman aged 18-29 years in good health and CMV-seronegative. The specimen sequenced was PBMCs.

As DNA, the CDR3 is TGTGCCAGCAGTATCGTCACAGATACGCAGTATTTT. It is translated as CASSIVTDTQYF. This chain links TRBV28 with TRBJ2-3; D unresolved. The germline CDR1 and CDR2 sequences are MDHEN and SYDVKM. V was shortened by 5 bases and J by 2 bases, with 5 bases between the two germline ends. This CDR3 is built from 12 residues. Drawing the rest from reference TRBV28 and TRBJ2-3, the complete variable domain is DVKVTQSSRYLVKRTGEKVFLECVQDMDHENMFWYRQDPGLGLRLIYFSYDVKMKEKGDIPEGYSVSREKKERFSLILESASTNQTSMYLCASSIVTDTQYFGPGTRLTVL.